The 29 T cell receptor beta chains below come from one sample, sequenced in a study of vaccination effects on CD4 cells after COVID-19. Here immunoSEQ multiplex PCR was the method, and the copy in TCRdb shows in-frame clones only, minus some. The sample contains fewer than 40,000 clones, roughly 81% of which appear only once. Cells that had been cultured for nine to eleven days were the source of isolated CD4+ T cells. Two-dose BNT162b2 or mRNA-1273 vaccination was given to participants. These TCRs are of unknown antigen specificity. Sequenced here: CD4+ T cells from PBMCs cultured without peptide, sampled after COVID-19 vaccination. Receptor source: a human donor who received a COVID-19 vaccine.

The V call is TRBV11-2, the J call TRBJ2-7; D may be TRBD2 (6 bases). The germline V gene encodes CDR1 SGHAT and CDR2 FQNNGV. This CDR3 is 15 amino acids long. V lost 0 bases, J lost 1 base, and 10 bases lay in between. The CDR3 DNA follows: TGTGCCAGCAGCTTAGAGGCCGGGGGATCCTACGAGCAGTACTTC. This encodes CASSLEAGGSYEQYF.

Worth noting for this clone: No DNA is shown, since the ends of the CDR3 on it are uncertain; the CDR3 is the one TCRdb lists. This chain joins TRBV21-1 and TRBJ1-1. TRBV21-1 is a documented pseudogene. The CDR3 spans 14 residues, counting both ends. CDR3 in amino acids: CASSKVGVGTEAFF.

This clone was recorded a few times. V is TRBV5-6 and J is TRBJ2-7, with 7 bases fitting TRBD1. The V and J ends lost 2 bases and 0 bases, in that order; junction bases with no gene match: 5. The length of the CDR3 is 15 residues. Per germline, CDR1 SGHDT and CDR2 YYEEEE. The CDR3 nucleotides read TGTGCCAGCAGCTTTCTGACAGGGATCTCCTACGAGCAGTACTTC. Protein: CASSFLTGISYEQYF.

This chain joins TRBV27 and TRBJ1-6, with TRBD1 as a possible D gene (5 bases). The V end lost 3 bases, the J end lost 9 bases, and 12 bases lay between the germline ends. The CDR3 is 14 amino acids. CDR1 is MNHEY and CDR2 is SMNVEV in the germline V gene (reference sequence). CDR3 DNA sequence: TGTGCCAGCAGTTTCGAGGGGACGGCTTCACCCCTCCACTTT. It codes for CASSFEGTASPLHF.

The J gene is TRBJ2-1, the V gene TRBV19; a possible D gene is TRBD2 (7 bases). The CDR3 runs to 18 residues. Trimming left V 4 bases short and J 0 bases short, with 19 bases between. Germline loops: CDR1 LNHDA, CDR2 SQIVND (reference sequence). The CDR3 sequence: CASSRGQGGGASYNEQFF. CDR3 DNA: TGTGCCAGTAGTAGGGGCCAAGGGGGAGGGGCCTCCTACAATGAGCAGTTCTTC.

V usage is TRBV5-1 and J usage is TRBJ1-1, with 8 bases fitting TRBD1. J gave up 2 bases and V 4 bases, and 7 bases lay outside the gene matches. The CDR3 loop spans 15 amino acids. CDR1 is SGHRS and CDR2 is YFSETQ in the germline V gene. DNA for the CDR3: TGCGCCAGCAGCCTACACGGACAGGGCAACACTGAAGCTTTCTTT. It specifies CASSLHGQGNTEAFF.

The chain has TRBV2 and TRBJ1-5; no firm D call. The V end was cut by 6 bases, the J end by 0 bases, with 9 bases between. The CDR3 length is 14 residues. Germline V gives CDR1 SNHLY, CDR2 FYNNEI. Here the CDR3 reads CASRSKGSNQPQHF. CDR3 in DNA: TGTGCCAGCAGGTCGAAGGGTAGCAATCAGCCCCAGCATTTT.

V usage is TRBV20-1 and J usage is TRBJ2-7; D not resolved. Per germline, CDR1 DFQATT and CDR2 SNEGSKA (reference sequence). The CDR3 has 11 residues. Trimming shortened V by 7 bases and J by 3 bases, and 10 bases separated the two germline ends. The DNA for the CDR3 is TGCAGTGTGGTCAGAAGCTACGAGCAGTACTTC. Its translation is CSVVRSYEQYF.

CDR3 region: CASSLRASGGHNEQFF. The CDR3 DNA reads TGTGCCAGCAGCTTAAGGGCTAGCGGGGGACACAATGAGCAGTTCTTC. The chain is built from TRBV7-8 and TRBJ2-1, with 10 bases lining up with TRBD2. V lost 2 bases and J lost 5; bases outside the gene matches: 6. Germline V CDR1 and CDR2: SGHVS, FQNEAQ. CDR3 length: 16 amino acids. The variable domain in full, with the rest retrieved from reference TRBV7-8 and TRBJ2-1, is GAGVSQSPRYKVAKRGQDVALRCDPISGHVSLFWYQQALGQGPEFLTYFQNEAQLDKSGLPSDRFFAERPEGSVSTLKIQRTQQEDSAVYLCASSLRASGGHNEQFFGPGTRLTVL.

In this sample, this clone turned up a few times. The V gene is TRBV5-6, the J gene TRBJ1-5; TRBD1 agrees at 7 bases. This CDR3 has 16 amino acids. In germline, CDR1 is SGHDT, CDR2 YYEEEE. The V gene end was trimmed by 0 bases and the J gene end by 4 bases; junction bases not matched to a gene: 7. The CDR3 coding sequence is TGTGCCAGCAGCTTGGCTAAGGGGACAGCTAATCAGCCCCAGCATTTT. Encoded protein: CASSLAKGTANQPQHF.

The CDR3 protein is CASSFTDGGYGYTF. The CDR3 coding sequence is TGTGCCAGCAGTTTCACCGACGGAGGCTATGGCTACACCTTC. This sequence joins TRBV28 and TRBJ1-2; D is uncertain. V was clipped by 3 bases and J by 4 bases, with 12 bases between them. The CDR3 consists of 14 residues. CDR1 is MDHEN and CDR2 is SYDVKM in the germline V gene.

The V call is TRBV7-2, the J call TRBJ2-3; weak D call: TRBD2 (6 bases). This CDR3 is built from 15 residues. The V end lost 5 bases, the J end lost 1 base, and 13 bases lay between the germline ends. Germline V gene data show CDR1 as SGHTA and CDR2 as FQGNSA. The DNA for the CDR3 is TGTGCCAGCAGCCCACAGCGGGTAGGCACAGATACGCAGTATTTT. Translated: CASSPQRVGTDTQYF. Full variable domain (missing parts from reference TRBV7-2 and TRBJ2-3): GAGVSQSPSNKVTEKGKDVELRCDPISGHTALYWYRQSLGQGLEFLIYFQGNSAPDKSGLPSDRFSAERTGGSVSTLTIQRTQQEDSAVYLCASSPQRVGTDTQYFGPGTRLTVL.

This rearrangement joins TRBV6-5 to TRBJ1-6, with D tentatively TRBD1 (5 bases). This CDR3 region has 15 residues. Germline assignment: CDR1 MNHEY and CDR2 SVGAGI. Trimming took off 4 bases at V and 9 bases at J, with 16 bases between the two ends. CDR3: CASSSGATRGSPLHF. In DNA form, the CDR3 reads TGTGCCAGCAGTTCCGGGGCCACTAGGGGTTCACCCCTCCACTTT.

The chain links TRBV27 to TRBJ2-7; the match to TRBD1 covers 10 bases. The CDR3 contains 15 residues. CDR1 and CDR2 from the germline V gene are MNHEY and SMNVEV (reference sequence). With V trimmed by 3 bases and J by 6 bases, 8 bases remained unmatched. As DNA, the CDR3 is TGTGCCAGCAGTTTTAACCCGGGACAGGGGAGCGAGCAGTACTTC. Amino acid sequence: CASSFNPGQGSEQYF.

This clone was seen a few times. CDR3 residues: CASSYSVRAIGGELFF. CDR3 nucleotides: TGTGCCAGCAGTTACTCTGTCAGGGCTATAGGCGGGGAGCTGTTTTTT. The genes are TRBV6-2 or TRBV6-3 and TRBJ2-2; TRBD1 might be the D (5 bases). The ends were cut back, 0 bases at V and 7 bases at J, with 15 bases in the middle. From germline, CDR1 is MNHEY and CDR2 SVGEGT. The CDR3 loop spans 16 amino acids.

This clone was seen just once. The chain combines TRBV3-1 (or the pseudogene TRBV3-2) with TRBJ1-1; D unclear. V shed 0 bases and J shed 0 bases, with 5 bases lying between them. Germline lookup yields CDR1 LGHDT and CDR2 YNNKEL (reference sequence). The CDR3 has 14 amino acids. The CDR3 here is CASSQELMNTEAFF. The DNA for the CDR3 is TGTGCCAGCAGCCAAGAGCTCATGAACACTGAAGCTTTCTTT.

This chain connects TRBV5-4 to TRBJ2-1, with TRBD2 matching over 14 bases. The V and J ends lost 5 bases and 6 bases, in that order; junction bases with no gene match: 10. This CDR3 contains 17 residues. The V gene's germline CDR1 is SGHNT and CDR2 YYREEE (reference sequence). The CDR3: CASSPTGTSGSSNEQFF. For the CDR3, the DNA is TGTGCCAGCAGTCCTACCGGGACTAGCGGGAGTAGCAATGAGCAGTTCTTC.

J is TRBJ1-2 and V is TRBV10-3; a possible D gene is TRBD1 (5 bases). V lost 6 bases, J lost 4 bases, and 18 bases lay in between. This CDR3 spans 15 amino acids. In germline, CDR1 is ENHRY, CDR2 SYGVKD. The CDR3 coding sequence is TGTGCCATCAGCCAATCCCTCGGGGGGACCTATGGCTACACCTTC. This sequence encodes CAISQSLGGTYGYTF.

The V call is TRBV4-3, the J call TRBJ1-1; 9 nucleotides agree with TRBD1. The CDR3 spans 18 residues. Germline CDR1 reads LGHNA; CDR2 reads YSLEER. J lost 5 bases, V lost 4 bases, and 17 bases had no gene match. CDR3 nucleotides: TGCGCCAGCAGCCTGGTGGGGACAGGGACCGTCAAAGGGACTGAAGCTTTCTTT. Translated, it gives CASSLVGTGTVKGTEAFF.

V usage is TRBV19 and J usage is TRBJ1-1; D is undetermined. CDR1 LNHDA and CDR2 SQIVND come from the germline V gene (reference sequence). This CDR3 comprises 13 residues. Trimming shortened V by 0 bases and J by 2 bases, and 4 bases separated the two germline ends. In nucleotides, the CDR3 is TGTGCCAGTAGTATAGAGGCTAACACTGAAGCTTTCTTT. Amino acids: CASSIEANTEAFF.

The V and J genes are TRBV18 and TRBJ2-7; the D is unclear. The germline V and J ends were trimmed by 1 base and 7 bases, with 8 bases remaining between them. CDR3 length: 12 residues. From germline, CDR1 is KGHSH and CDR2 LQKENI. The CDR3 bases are TGTGCCAGCTCACCACAGGGTGAGGAGCAGTACTTC. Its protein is CASSPQGEEQYF.

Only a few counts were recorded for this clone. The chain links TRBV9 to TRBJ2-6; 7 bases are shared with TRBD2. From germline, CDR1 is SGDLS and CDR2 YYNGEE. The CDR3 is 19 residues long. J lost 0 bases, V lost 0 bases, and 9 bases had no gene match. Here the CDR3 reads CASSVGVSGDLSGANVLTF. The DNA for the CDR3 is TGTGCCAGCAGCGTAGGTGTAAGCGGGGACCTCTCTGGGGCCAACGTCCTGACTTTC.

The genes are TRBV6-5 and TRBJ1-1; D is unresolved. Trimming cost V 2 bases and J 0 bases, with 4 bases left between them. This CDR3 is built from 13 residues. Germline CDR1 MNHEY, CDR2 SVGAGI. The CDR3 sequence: CASSYSLNTEAFF. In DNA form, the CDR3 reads TGTGCCAGCAGTTACAGTTTGAACACTGAAGCTTTCTTT.

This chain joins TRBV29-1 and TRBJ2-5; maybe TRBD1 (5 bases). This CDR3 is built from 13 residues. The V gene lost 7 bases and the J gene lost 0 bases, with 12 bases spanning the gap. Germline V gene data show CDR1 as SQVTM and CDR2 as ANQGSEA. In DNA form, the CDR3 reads TGCAGCGCGGTCACAGGAAACCAAGAGACCCAGTACTTC. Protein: CSAVTGNQETQYF. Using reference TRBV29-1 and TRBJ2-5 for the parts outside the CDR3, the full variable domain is SAVISQKPSRDICQRGTSLTIQCQVDSQVTMMFWYRQQPGQSLTLIATANQGSEATYESGFVIDKFPISRPNLTFSTLTVSNMSPEDSSIYLCSAVTGNQETQYFGPGTRLLVL.

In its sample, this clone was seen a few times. The CDR3 DNA is TGTGCCAGCAGCTTAGATGGGACTAGCTTCTACGAGCAGTACTTC. Its translation: CASSLDGTSFYEQYF. This sequence joins TRBV7-2 and TRBJ2-7; 9 positions match TRBD2. J lost 3 bases, V lost 1 base, and 4 bases had no gene match. CDR3 length equals 15 residues. Germline V CDR1 and CDR2: SGHTA, FQGNSA.

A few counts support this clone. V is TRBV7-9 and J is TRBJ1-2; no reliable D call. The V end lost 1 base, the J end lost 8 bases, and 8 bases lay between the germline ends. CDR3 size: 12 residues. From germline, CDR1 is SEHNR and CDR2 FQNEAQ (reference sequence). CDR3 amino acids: CASSLETGGYTF. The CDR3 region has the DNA TGTGCCAGCAGCTTAGAAACTGGAGGCTACACCTTC.

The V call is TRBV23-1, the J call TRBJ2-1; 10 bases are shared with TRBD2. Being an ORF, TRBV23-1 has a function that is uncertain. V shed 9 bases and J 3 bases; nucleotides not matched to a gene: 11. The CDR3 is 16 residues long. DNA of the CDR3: TGCGCCAGACTCTTAGCGGGGGGCCCCCTCTACAATGAGCAGTTCTTC. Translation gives CARLLAGGPLYNEQFF.

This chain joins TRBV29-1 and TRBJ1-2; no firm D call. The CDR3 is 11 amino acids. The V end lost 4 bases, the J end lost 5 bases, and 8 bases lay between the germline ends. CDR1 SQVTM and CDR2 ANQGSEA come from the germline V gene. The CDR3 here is CSVGQRYGYTF. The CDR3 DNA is TGCAGCGTTGGCCAGAGGTATGGCTACACCTTC.

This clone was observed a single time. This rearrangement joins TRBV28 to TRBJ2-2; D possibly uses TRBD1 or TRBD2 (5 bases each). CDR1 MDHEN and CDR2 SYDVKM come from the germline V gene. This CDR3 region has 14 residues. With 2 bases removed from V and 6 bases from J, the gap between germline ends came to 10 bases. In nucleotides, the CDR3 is TGTGCCAGCAGTTTAGGGGGACCCCCCGGGGAGCTGTTTTTT. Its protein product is CASSLGGPPGELFF.